The 12 T cell receptor beta chains given below trace back to one sample, sequenced in a study of cytomegalovirus exposure and HLA in healthy donors. 13 Jbeta primers and 60 Vbeta primers were used for the PCR. TCRdb keeps only in-frame clones here, not all; method: immunoSEQ multiplex PCR. The sample holds over 90,000 clones; under 85% are singletons and the top ten take approximately 4%. The sequenced sample consisted of PBMCs. Receptors originate from a man between 45 and 60 years old in good health and CMV-seropositive.

The rearrangement joins TRBV10-2 to TRBJ2-1, with D possibly being TRBD2 (5 bases). Germline V gives CDR1 WSHSY, CDR2 SAAADI. There are 15 residues in the CDR3. The V end was cut by 0 bases, the J end by 1 base, with 7 bases between. CDR3 nucleotides: TGCGCCAGCAGTGAGTCATCGGGATCCTACAATGAGCAGTTCTTC. It encodes CASSESSGSYNEQFF.

The chain has TRBV7-2 and TRBJ2-3, with D uncertain. The CDR3 length is 14 residues. The germline CDR1 and CDR2 sequences are SGHTA and FQGNSA. Trimming removed 1 base from V and 2 bases from J, with 7 bases in between. The CDR3 DNA sequence: TGTGCCAGCAGCTTAGGCGGCTTCACAGATACGCAGTATTTT. Translation: CASSLGGFTDTQYF.

The rearrangement joins TRBV30 to TRBJ1-6; possibly TRBD1 for D (5 bases). Germline V gene lookup returns CDR1 GTSNPN and CDR2 SVGIG (reference sequence). This CDR3 contains 14 residues. Trimming left V 3 bases short and J 7 bases short, with 13 bases between. The CDR3 coding sequence is TGTGCCTGGAGAAGGCAGGGCAACAATTCACCCCTCCACTTT. Its protein is CAWRRQGNNSPLHF.

The chain uses TRBV7-6 and TRBJ1-2, with a weak D call TRBD1 (5 bases). The V gene lost 5 bases and the J gene lost 6 bases, with 16 bases spanning the gap. The CDR3 sequence is 14 residues long. Germline V gene sequence: CDR1 SGHVS, CDR2 FNYEAQ. CDR3: CASSPIQGRDGYTF. In DNA, the CDR3 is TGTGCCAGCAGCCCGATTCAGGGTAGAGATGGCTACACCTTC.

The chain uses TRBV6-1 and TRBJ2-7, with TRBD1 identical over 9 bases. CDR3 length equals 13 residues. V shed 6 bases and J 1 base; nucleotides not matched to a gene: 1. The germline gives CDR1 MNHNS, CDR2 SASEGT. CDR3 amino acids: CASRGQGSYEQYF. DNA of the CDR3: TGTGCCAGCAGGGGACAGGGATCCTACGAGCAGTACTTC.

The chain joins TRBV29-1 to TRBJ2-2; TRBD2 aligns across 9 bases. With 6 bases clipped from V and 3 bases from J, the junction kept 5 bases outside the gene matches. The V gene's germline CDR1 is SQVTM and CDR2 ANQGSEA. This CDR3 is 14 amino acids long. CDR3 protein: CSVRGLADTGELFF. CDR3 bases: TGCAGCGTCCGGGGACTAGCCGACACCGGGGAGCTGTTTTTT.

This clone was detected only once. The chain is built from TRBV18 and TRBJ2-7; D may be TRBD1 (6 bases). CDR1 is KGHSH, CDR2 LQKENI, per germline. The CDR3 length is 16 residues. V was clipped by 3 bases and J by 0 bases, with 15 bases between them. The CDR3 region is CASSPHRQAPSYEQYF. The CDR3 DNA sequence: TGTGCCAGCTCACCCCACCGACAGGCCCCCTCCTACGAGCAGTACTTC. The entire variable domain, with the rest obtained from reference TRBV18 and TRBJ2-7, is as follows: NAGVMQNPRHLVRRRGQEARLRCSPMKGHSHVYWYRQLPEEGLKFMVYLQKENIIDESGMPKERFSAEFPKEGPSILRIQQVVRGDSAAYFCASSPHRQAPSYEQYFGPGTRLTVT.

The J gene is TRBJ2-7, the V gene TRBV4-2; 7 nucleotides agree with TRBD1. The CDR3 covers 15 residues. Germline V gene lookup returns CDR1 LGHNA and CDR2 YNFKEQ. Unmatched junction bases numbered 10, after V lost 3 bases and J lost 5 bases. CDR3 residues: CASSHSFGDRHEQYF. CDR3 bases: TGTGCCAGCAGCCATTCTTTCGGGGACAGACACGAGCAGTACTTC.

The rearrangement links TRBV27 to TRBJ1-4; 7 bases are a match to TRBD1. The junction had 8 bases not matched to a gene; V was cut back by 4 bases and J by 6 bases. Germline V gene lookup returns CDR1 MNHEY and CDR2 SMNVEV (reference sequence). This CDR3 contains 15 residues. The CDR3 DNA is TGTGCCAGCAGTTCCCAGACAGGGATGTATGAAAAACTGTTTTTT. Translation: CASSSQTGMYEKLFF.

The CDR3 nucleotides read TGTGCCAGCAGCTTAAACCCCGGACAGGGCAGCGAGCAGTACTTC. This sequence encodes CASSLNPGQGSEQYF. The rearrangement uses TRBV7-7 and TRBJ2-7; 8 nucleotides line up with TRBD1. Trimming removed 2 bases from V and 6 bases from J; junction bases left unmatched: 9. The CDR3 length is 15 residues. In germline, CDR1 is SSHAT, CDR2 FNYEAQ (reference sequence).

The chain recombines TRBV5-6 with TRBJ1-6, with D uncertain. This CDR3 is built from 12 residues. The ends were cut back, 4 bases at V and 15 bases at J, with 14 bases in the middle. CDR1 and CDR2 (germline): SGHDT, YYEEEE. CDR3 residues: CASSLPTSHLHF. CDR3 nucleotides: TGTGCCAGCAGCCTTCCGACTTCCCACCTCCACTTT.

The chain recombines TRBV19 with TRBJ2-7; the match to TRBD1 covers 8 bases. V dropped 3 bases and J dropped 4; count of bases not matched to a gene: 8. The length of the CDR3 is 15 residues. Germline-derived CDR1 and CDR2 are LNHDA and SQIVND (reference sequence). The CDR3 region is CASSIGGQAKYEQYF. CDR3 in DNA: TGTGCCAGTAGTATCGGGGGACAGGCAAAATACGAGCAGTACTTC.